This T cell receptor (beta chain) emerged from a study of Graves' ophthalmopathy and Graves' hyperthyroidism. Study-level points and caveats: Most thyroid-expanded clonotypes exceeding 0.001 frequency were also found in blood. Ophthalmopathy could be told apart from stable hyperthyroidism by a 13-signature model (about 90% sensitivity, about 81% specificity).

The authors amplified TCR beta CDR3 regions, and they did so from RNA transcripts for repertoire sequencing. HTBI-primed first-round RT-PCR preceded second-round multiplex PCR. MiXCR, applied by TCRdb to the multiplex PCR reads, yields one record per CDR3 protein. The top ten clones hold roughly 46% of a sample with around 670,000 distinct CDR3 sequences, approximately 40% of them seen once. The CDR3 contains 11 residues. Germline V gives CDR1 DFQATT, CDR2 SNEGSKA (reference sequence). V lost 0 bases and J 9 bases, leaving 8 bases between the germline ends. Regarding this clonotype: Its antigen is not identified.

The receptor's source is an adult man with Graves' ophthalmopathy. Sequencing was performed on peripheral blood. This chain joins TRBV20-1 and TRBJ1-1; the D is unclear. This CDR3 reads CSARDDSQAFF. The CDR3 DNA is TGCAGTGCTAGAGACGATAGTCAAGCTTTCTTT.